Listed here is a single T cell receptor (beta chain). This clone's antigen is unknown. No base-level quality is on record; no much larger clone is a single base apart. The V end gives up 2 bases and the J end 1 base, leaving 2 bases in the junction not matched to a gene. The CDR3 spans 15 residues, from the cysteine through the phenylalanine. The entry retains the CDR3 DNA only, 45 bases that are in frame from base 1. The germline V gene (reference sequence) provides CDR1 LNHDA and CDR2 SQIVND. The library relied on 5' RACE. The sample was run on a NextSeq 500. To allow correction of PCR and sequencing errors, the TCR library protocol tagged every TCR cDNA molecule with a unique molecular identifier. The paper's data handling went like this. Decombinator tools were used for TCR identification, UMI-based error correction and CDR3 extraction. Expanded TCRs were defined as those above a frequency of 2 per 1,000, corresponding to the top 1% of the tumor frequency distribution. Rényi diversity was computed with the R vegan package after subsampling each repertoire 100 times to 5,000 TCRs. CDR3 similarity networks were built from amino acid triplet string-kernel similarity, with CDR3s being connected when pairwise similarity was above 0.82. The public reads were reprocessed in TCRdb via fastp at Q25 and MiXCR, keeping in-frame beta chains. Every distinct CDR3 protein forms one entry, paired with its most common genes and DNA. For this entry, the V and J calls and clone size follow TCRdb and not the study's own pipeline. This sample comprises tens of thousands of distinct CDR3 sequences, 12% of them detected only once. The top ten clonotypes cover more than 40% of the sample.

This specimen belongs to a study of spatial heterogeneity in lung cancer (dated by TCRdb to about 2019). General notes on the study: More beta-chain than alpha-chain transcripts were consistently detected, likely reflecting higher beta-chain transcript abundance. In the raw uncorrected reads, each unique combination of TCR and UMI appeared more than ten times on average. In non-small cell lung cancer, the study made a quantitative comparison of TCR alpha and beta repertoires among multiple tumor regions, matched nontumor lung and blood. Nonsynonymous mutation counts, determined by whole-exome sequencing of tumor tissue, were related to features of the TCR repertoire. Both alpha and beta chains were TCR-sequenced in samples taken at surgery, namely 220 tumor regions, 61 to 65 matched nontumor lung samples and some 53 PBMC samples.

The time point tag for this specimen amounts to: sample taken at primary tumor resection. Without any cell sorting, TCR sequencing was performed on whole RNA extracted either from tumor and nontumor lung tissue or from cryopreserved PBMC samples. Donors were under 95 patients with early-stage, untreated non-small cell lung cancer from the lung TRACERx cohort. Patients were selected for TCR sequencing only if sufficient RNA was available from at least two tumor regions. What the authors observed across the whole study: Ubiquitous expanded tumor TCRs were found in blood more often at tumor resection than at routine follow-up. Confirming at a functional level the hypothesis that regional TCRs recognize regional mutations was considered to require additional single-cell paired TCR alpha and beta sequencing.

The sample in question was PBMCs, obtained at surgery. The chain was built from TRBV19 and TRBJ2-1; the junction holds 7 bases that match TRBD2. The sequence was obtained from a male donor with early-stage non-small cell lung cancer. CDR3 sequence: CASSIPGGSYNEQFF. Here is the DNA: TGTGCCAGTAGTATACCGGGGGGATCCTACAATGAGCAGTTCTTC.